This T cell receptor beta chain was recorded in a study of T cell responses to AZD1222 COVID-19 vaccine. Regarding the study as a whole: The reported proportion of spike-specific TCRs targeting unmutated variant regions was nearly half. In a largely white British group with more females than males, clonal diversity was possibly underestimated.

Samples with a second dose at about 4 or about 12 weeks were pooled together. The CDR3 consists of 15 residues. Germline values: CDR1 MNHEY, CDR2 SVGAGI. V was clipped by 6 bases and J by 3 bases; unmatched bases: 7. This table comes from immunoSEQ multiplex PCR, and its TCRdb copy is limited to in-frame clones, with some not included. The sample holds some 130,000 clones; over 80% are singletons and the top ten take about 6.7%. A note on this clone: Its antigen is not known.

The receptor was derived from an adult who received the AZD1222 COVID-19 vaccine. V and J are TRBV6-5 and TRBJ2-3, with 9 bases matching TRBD2. This specimen consisted of peripheral blood, obtained 28 days after the second AZD1222 dose. This CDR3 is CASSSGGGATDTQYF. The CDR3 DNA sequence: TGTGCCAGCAGCTCGGGCGGGGGGGCAACAGATACGCAGTATTTT.